The rows below give T cell receptor beta chains drawn from one sample of a study of lymphopenia after photon versus proton radiotherapy. TCRdb's table, derived via immunoSEQ multiplex PCR, lists solely in-frame clones and lacks some. The sample has about 65,000 clones; approximately 87% are singletons. Material: peripheral blood, obtained from a patient treated with proton-based radiotherapy. The receptors here all came from an elderly man with esophageal cancer. Both conserved end residues are part of each CDR3. Fields, in order: V gene, J gene, clone size, CDR3 length, D gene, CDR3 protein, CDR3 DNA. The D gene is left open where the match is weak. Size is stated for part of the rows, as once, few or many counts, or as a class when the clone is expanded.

v_call: TRBV19
j_call: TRBJ2-3
clone_size: NA
cdr3_length: 18
d_call: TRBD2
cdr3_aa: CASSPGLAGGPIPDTQYF
cdr3_nt: TGTGCCAGTAGTCCCGGACTAGCGGGGGGGCCGATACCAGATACGCAGTATTTT

v_call: TRBV9
j_call: TRBJ2-1
clone_size: NA
cdr3_length: 14
d_call: NA
cdr3_aa: CASSGSGVYYEQFF
cdr3_nt: TGTGCCAGCAGCGGGAGTGGGGTATATTATGAGCAGTTCTTC

v_call: TRBV5-1
j_call: TRBJ2-1
clone_size: NA
cdr3_length: 16
d_call: TRBD2
cdr3_aa: CASSLVSSGSLGEQFF
cdr3_nt: TGCGCCAGCAGCTTGGTGTCTAGCGGGAGTCTAGGTGAGCAGTTCTTC

v_call: TRBV7-2
j_call: TRBJ2-7
clone_size: once
cdr3_length: 15
d_call: TRBD2
cdr3_aa: CASSSLAGAFYEQYF
cdr3_nt: TGTGCCAGCAGCAGCCTAGCGGGGGCTTTTTACGAGCAGTACTTC

v_call: TRBV6-1
j_call: TRBJ1-1
clone_size: NA
cdr3_length: 14
d_call: NA
cdr3_aa: CASSSSVTNTEAFF
cdr3_nt: TGTGCCAGCAGTTCTTCCGTTACGAACACTGAAGCTTTCTTT

v_call: TRBV19
j_call: TRBJ2-1
clone_size: NA
cdr3_length: 18
d_call: NA
cdr3_aa: CASSSRDSRRSSYNEQFF
cdr3_nt: TGTGCCAGTAGTTCACGGGACTCTCGACGCTCCTCCTACAATGAGCAGTTCTTC

v_call: TRBV5-8
j_call: TRBJ1-1
clone_size: NA
cdr3_length: 15
d_call: NA
cdr3_aa: CASSLGTGRNTEAFF
cdr3_nt: TGTGCCAGCAGCTTGGGAACCGGCAGGAACACTGAAGCTTTCTTT

v_call: TRBV19
j_call: TRBJ2-3
clone_size: NA
cdr3_length: 12
d_call: NA
cdr3_aa: CASSAVSDTQYF
cdr3_nt: TGTGCCAGTAGCGCCGTGTCAGATACGCAGTATTTT

v_call: TRBV9
j_call: TRBJ1-1
clone_size: NA
cdr3_length: 13
d_call: NA
cdr3_aa: CASSVAPNTEAFF
cdr3_nt: TGTGCCAGCAGCGTAGCGCCGAACACTGAAGCTTTCTTT

v_call: TRBV5-8
j_call: TRBJ2-7
clone_size: NA
cdr3_length: 16
d_call: NA
cdr3_aa: CASSSGALGNSYEQYF
cdr3_nt: TGTGCCAGCAGCTCAGGGGCGTTGGGGAACTCCTACGAGCAGTACTTC

v_call: TRBV18
j_call: TRBJ1-2
clone_size: once
cdr3_length: 14
d_call: TRBD1
cdr3_aa: CASSPTGLDYGYTF
cdr3_nt: TGTGCCAGCTCACCGACAGGGTTAGACTATGGCTACACCTTC

v_call: TRBV6-1
j_call: TRBJ1-3
clone_size: NA
cdr3_length: 12
d_call: NA
cdr3_aa: CASIGSGNTIYF
cdr3_nt: TGTGCCAGCATCGGATCCGGGAACACCATATATTTT

v_call: TRBV10-3
j_call: TRBJ1-1
clone_size: NA
cdr3_length: 15
d_call: NA
cdr3_aa: CAISSGGWENTEAFF
cdr3_nt: TGTGCCATCAGTTCCGGGGGCTGGGAGAACACTGAAGCTTTCTTT

v_call: TRBV6-5
j_call: TRBJ1-2
clone_size: NA
cdr3_length: 13
d_call: TRBD1
cdr3_aa: CASRQGVYYGYTF
cdr3_nt: TGTGCCAGCAGGCAGGGGGTCTACTATGGCTACACCTTC

v_call: TRBV7-9
j_call: TRBJ2-7
clone_size: NA
cdr3_length: 13
d_call: NA
cdr3_aa: CASEYRQAHEQYF
cdr3_nt: TGTGCCAGCGAATATAGACAGGCGCACGAGCAGTACTTC

v_call: TRBV14
j_call: TRBJ1-5
clone_size: NA
cdr3_length: 12
d_call: NA
cdr3_aa: CASSKLNQPQHF
cdr3_nt: TGTGCCAGCAGCAAGCTTAATCAGCCCCAGCATTTT

v_call: TRBV9
j_call: TRBJ2-3
clone_size: once
cdr3_length: 17
d_call: NA
cdr3_aa: CASSVLGLGTPTDTQYF
cdr3_nt: TGTGCCAGCAGCGTGCTTGGGTTAGGGACCCCCACAGATACGCAGTATTTT

v_call: TRBV5-1
j_call: TRBJ1-3
clone_size: NA
cdr3_length: 13
d_call: NA
cdr3_aa: CASSLAGGNTIYF
cdr3_nt: TGCGCCAGCAGCTTGGCGGGGGGAAACACCATATATTTT

v_call: TRBV6-1
j_call: TRBJ1-1
clone_size: once
cdr3_length: 16
d_call: NA
cdr3_aa: CASSEAQGSWNTEAFF
cdr3_nt: TGTGCCAGCAGTGAAGCCCAGGGGAGTTGGAACACTGAAGCTTTCTTT

v_call: TRBV5-5
j_call: TRBJ1-6
clone_size: NA
cdr3_length: 13
d_call: NA
cdr3_aa: CASSFRPQAPLHF
cdr3_nt: TGTGCCAGCAGCTTTAGGCCACAGGCACCCCTCCACTTT

v_call: TRBV2
j_call: TRBJ1-2
clone_size: NA
cdr3_length: 14
d_call: NA
cdr3_aa: CASSEAYRDSGYTF
cdr3_nt: TGTGCCAGCAGTGAAGCATACAGGGACTCTGGCTACACCTTC

v_call: TRBV18
j_call: TRBJ1-1
clone_size: NA
cdr3_length: 11
d_call: NA
cdr3_aa: CASSPNTEAFF
cdr3_nt: TGTGCCAGCTCACCAAACACTGAAGCTTTCTTT

v_call: TRBV7-6
j_call: TRBJ2-3
clone_size: NA
cdr3_length: 13
d_call: NA
cdr3_aa: CASSFISADTQYF
cdr3_nt: TGTGCCAGCAGCTTTATATCAGCAGATACGCAGTATTTT

v_call: TRBV11-2
j_call: TRBJ2-5
clone_size: NA
cdr3_length: 13
d_call: NA
cdr3_aa: CASSLNVGETQYF
cdr3_nt: TGTGCCAGCAGCTTAAACGTTGGTGAGACCCAGTACTTC

v_call: TRBV7-2
j_call: TRBJ1-1
clone_size: NA
cdr3_length: 13
d_call: NA
cdr3_aa: CASLNGVNTEAFF
cdr3_nt: TGTGCCAGCCTAAACGGGGTGAACACTGAAGCTTTCTTT

v_call: TRBV29-1
j_call: TRBJ1-4
clone_size: once
cdr3_length: 13
d_call: NA
cdr3_aa: CSAIPGGTEKLFF
cdr3_nt: TGCAGCGCCATCCCGGGAGGTACTGAAAAACTGTTTTTT